This T cell receptor beta chain was obtained from a study of graft-versus-host responses after intestinal transplantation. Study details: Each transplant was multivisceral, liver-intestinal, or isolated intestinal. Uniformly, recipients were administered anti-thymocyte globulin induction with subsequent tacrolimus and steroids for about 3 years.

Note on this clone: Antigen: not known.

Whole-study results and caveats: Investigators detected GvH clones in recipient marrow, with some emerging earlier in ileum or blood.

The data were produced by immunoSEQ multiplex PCR, yet TCRdb's version contains in-frame clones alone and is incomplete. The data contain more than 12,000 clones, around 94% of them seen just once; the ten biggest clones take up roughly 0.7%. The TCR sequence derives from a human patient who received an intestinal transplant, so some T cells may come from the graft donor. Source: PBMCs, taken 9 days after transplant.

The CDR3 reads CASSQDDRGFDEQFF. The CDR3 coding sequence is TGCGCCAGCAGCCAAGACGACAGGGGATTTGATGAGCAGTTCTTC. V usage is TRBV4-1 and J usage is TRBJ2-1; TRBD1 agrees at 8 bases. The CDR3 has 15 amino acids. V shed 0 bases and J 8 bases; nucleotides not matched to a gene: 6. Germline V gives CDR1 MGHRA, CDR2 YSYEKL.